Listed below are T cell receptor beta chains from one sample, sequenced in a study of T cell clusters in autoimmune cytopenias. TCRdb reworked the multiplex PCR reads into one entry per CDR3 protein, no DNA. The sample table sets out some 11,000 distinct CDR3 sequences. What was sequenced was peripheral blood. The receptors were gathered from a human donor with an autoimmune cytopenia or autoimmune hepatitis (not recorded which). Both conserved end residues are part of each CDR3. Clone size is stated in some rows and not others, as once, few, many or a class when expanded.

cdr3_aa	cdr3_length	j_call	v_call	clone_size
CASRPTSGRPGAETQYF	17	TRBJ2-5	TRBV19	medium-sized
CASSRAGVDTQYF	13	TRBJ2-3	TRBV27	NA
CASSLLRGVPTDTQYF	16	TRBJ2-3	TRBV5-4	NA
CSVGGLLDSGANVLTF	16	TRBJ2-6	TRBV29-1	medium-sized
CAWSVRGISTGELFF	15	TRBJ2-2	TRBV30	medium-sized
CSVVGLWENTEAFF	14	TRBJ1-1	TRBV29-1	NA
CAWSPDRGITDTQYF	15	TRBJ2-3	TRBV30	NA
CASKSRRREFKNEQYF	16	TRBJ2-7	TRBV5-6	NA
CASSDGTSGANVLTF	15	TRBJ2-6	TRBV6-4	NA
CAISDGYLNSPLHF	14	TRBJ1-6	TRBV6-5	NA
CASSFAGTGELFF	13	TRBJ2-2	TRBV7-3	NA
CSVYRVTDTQYF	12	TRBJ2-3	TRBV29-1	medium-sized
CASSPLLGRATGELFF	16	TRBJ2-2	TRBV27	NA
CASSSRGQGAIWVTEAFF	18	TRBJ1-1	TRBV5-6	NA
CATSRDRGVGGSNQPQHF	18	TRBJ1-5	TRBV15	NA
CASSYSLVLTDTQYF	15	TRBJ2-3	TRBV6-5	medium-sized
CASSLDRGEKLFF	13	TRBJ1-4	TRBV18	NA
CATSRVALAGRETQYF	16	TRBJ2-5	TRBV15	medium-sized
CASSFGTDNSPLHF	14	TRBJ1-6	TRBV7-9	NA
CASKGQGIVEPSNQPQHF	18	TRBJ1-5	TRBV19	NA
CSVDGQDYGYTF	12	TRBJ1-2	TRBV29-1	NA
CASNRLAGAYNEQFF	15	TRBJ2-1	TRBV5-5	NA
CASSFPGLGYGYTF	14	TRBJ1-2	TRBV12-3/TRBV12-4	NA
CASRHGIAGTLMYDEQFF	18	TRBJ2-1	TRBV6-2/TRBV6-3	NA
CASSRLADQETQYF	14	TRBJ2-5	TRBV11-1	medium-sized
CASSENPGLAQETQYF	16	TRBJ2-5	TRBV5-5	NA
CSASSGKGIPGELFF	15	TRBJ2-2	TRBV20-1	NA
CASSAQSTDTQYF	13	TRBJ2-3	TRBV5-4	NA
CAWGTGRRETQYF	13	TRBJ2-5	TRBV30	NA
CASSKLEHSGANVLTF	16	TRBJ2-6	TRBV19	medium-sized
CASSSDRAHFYNEQFF	16	TRBJ2-1	TRBV18	NA
CASSPLGGGTGELFF	15	TRBJ2-2	TRBV11-1	medium-sized
CASSLEEGGQFF	12	TRBJ2-1	TRBV13	NA
CAWSVGTGNSPLHF	14	TRBJ1-6	TRBV30	NA
CASIENGSSEAFF	13	TRBJ1-1	TRBV6-6	NA
CASSYSKSRAGGELFF	16	TRBJ2-2	TRBV6-5	NA
CASSHPQGYDSPLHF	15	TRBJ1-6	TRBV12-3/TRBV12-4	NA
CASSHIPGRETQYF	14	TRBJ2-5	TRBV12-3/TRBV12-4	NA
CASSTPSEYNEQFF	14	TRBJ2-1	TRBV19	medium-sized
CASTPGGGDEAFF	13	TRBJ1-1	TRBV6-5	NA
CASSHGRTNSPLHF	14	TRBJ1-6	TRBV27	NA
CASSEAGLAGSLAKNIQYF	19	TRBJ2-4	TRBV6-1	NA
CASSPSGGRGLTLHF	15	TRBJ1-6	TRBV19	NA
CASSFGSKGHNEQFF	15	TRBJ2-1	TRBV11-1	NA
CASSYFSGANVLTF	14	TRBJ2-6	TRBV6-2/TRBV6-3	NA
CASSLSTDQPQHF	13	TRBJ1-5	TRBV27	NA
CASSQAQRAAYNEQFF	16	TRBJ2-1	TRBV18	NA